The sample holds many counts of the clone carrying this T cell receptor (beta chain). Its matching antigen is unknown. One entry per CDR3 protein, called by TCRdb with MiXCR from the RACE reads. The sample shows 55,000 to 75,000 distinct CDR3 sequences, roughly 6.7% of them seen only once. This specimen belongs to a study of human T cells and chemical hapten exposure. For the study at large: Enrolled patients were predominantly female and had alopecia areata, totalis or universalis. Small pooled library volume differences mainly caused per-sample TCR yield variation. The study's findings and limits: Expanded TCRs showed more large CDR3 clusters than pre-sensitization or healthy control sets. The study found that PT1 expanded TCR counts correlated positively with patch test score.

The V gene's germline CDR1 is SGHRS and CDR2 YFSETQ. The trim removed 0 bases at V and 4 bases at J, leaving 7 bases unmatched. There are 16 residues in the CDR3. Described time point: pre-sensitization, week 0. This sample's treatment: therapeutic diphenylcyclopropenone sensitization with weekly scalp DPC. Sequenced material: whole blood, taken in connection with sensitization to the hapten diphenylcyclopropenone (DPC). The genes are TRBV5-1 and TRBJ1-1; the match to TRBD1 covers 9 bases. The sequence derives from a woman aged 30 to 39 with alopecia areata. Some clones in this sample may be carry-over from other donors' samples. CDR3 protein: CASSLAGTGLSTEAFF. CDR3 coding DNA: TGCGCCAGCAGCTTGGCCGGGACAGGGTTGTCCACTGAAGCTTTCTTT.